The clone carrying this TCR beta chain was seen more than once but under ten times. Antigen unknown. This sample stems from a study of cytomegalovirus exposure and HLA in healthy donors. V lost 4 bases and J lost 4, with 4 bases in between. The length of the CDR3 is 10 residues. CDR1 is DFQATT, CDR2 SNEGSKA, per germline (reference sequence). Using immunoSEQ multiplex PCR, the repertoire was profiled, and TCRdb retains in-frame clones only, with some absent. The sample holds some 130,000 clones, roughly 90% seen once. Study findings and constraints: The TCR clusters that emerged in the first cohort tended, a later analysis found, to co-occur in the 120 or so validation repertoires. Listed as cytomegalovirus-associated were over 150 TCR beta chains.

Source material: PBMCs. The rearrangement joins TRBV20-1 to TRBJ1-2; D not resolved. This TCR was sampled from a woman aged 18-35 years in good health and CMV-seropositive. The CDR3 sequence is CSAISYGYTF. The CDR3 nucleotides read TGCAGTGCTATCAGCTATGGCTACACCTTC.